This T cell receptor (beta chain) comes out of a study of T cell responses to AZD1222 COVID-19 vaccine. Concerning this clone itself: Antigen unknown. This sample includes further DNA sequences coding for the same CDR3.

TCRdb's copy holds only in-frame clones and misses some; the assay was immunoSEQ multiplex PCR. The data show 90,000 to 100,000 clones, approximately 84% seen once. Whole-study results and caveats: Spike was spanned by vaccine-associated CD4 TCRs, with dominance at 160-218 and 743-854.

The sample in question was peripheral blood, obtained 28 days after the second AZD1222 dose. This receptor was identified in an adult who received the AZD1222 COVID-19 vaccine.

CDR3 region: CASKTGFSGNTIYF. Here the CDR3 DNA reads TGTGCCAGCAAGACAGGGTTCTCTGGAAACACCATATATTTT. V is TRBV27 and J is TRBJ1-3; 7 bases are a match to TRBD1. The length of the CDR3 is 14 residues. The junction had 3 bases not matched to a gene; V was cut back by 7 bases and J by 0 bases. The germline gives CDR1 MNHEY, CDR2 SMNVEV (reference sequence).